The clone carrying this TCR beta chain has just a few counts. Its antigen is not known. This sample was included in a study of T cells in narcolepsy. The study, taken as a whole, reports: Autoreactive HCRT-specific and TRIB2-specific clonotypes were marked in same-patient CSF-versus-blood CD4+ comparisons. No autoreactive T cell clone sequences appeared in some memory CD4+ repertoires. Blood of same and different patients, but not healthy controls, reportedly held recurring autoreactive clonotypes.

This table comes from immunoSEQ multiplex PCR, and its TCRdb copy is limited to in-frame clones, with some not included. The sample records 25,000 to 35,000 clones, about 85% being singletons. The germline V and J ends were trimmed by 5 bases and 4 bases, with 17 bases remaining between them. Germline V gene data show CDR1 as SNHLY and CDR2 as FYNNEI. This CDR3 region has 15 residues. Material for sequencing was CD45RA- memory CD4+ T cells from PBMCs. V gene TRBV2 combines with J gene TRBJ1-1; D unresolved. This receptor was identified in a human donor with narcolepsy. The CDR3 spells CASSKGVSGGTEAFF. For the CDR3, the DNA is TGTGCCAGCAGTAAAGGAGTCTCAGGTGGCACTGAAGCTTTCTTT. Complete variable domain (other parts from reference TRBV2 and TRBJ1-1): EPEVTQTPSHQVTQMGQEVILRCVPISNHLYFYWYRQILGQKVEFLVSFYNNEISEKSEIFDDQFSVERPDGSNFTLKIRSTKLEDSAMYFCASSKGVSGGTEAFFGQGTRLTVV.